This T cell receptor beta chain came from a study of Ad26.COV2.S vaccination and SARS-CoV-2 variants. Described treatment: over 15 received Ad26.COV2.S at low or high dose, single or two shots; several received placebo; per-sample allocation not given. Day 63 following the first vaccine or placebo injection was when the samples were taken. General study results and limits: Non-spike TCR breadth did not differ much between vaccine and placebo recipients.

Of note for this clone: Its antigen remains unidentified.

The CDR3 runs to 12 residues. Looked up from germline, CDR1 is SGHVS and CDR2 is FQNEAQ. Sequencing was performed with immunoSEQ multiplex PCR; in TCRdb, only in-frame clones are kept and a portion is missing. Here the sample spans around 450,000 clones, roughly 89% being singletons. The sequencing here drew on peripheral blood, taken in a trial of Ad26.COV2.S vaccine versus placebo. The TCR was taken from a person aged 18 to 59 who received the Ad26.COV2.S COVID-19 vaccine or a placebo. This rearrangement joins TRBV7-8 to TRBJ2-7; D is perhaps TRBD1 (6 bases). CDR3 protein: CASSLDSLPQNV. The CDR3 DNA reads as TGTGCCAGCAGCTTGGACAGTCTTCCGCAGAACGTC.